This T cell receptor beta chain appears in the sequencing data of a study of graft-versus-host responses after intestinal transplantation. Study-level background: All of the recipients had induction that used anti-thymocyte globulin, then tacrolimus and steroids for two to four years.

This clone was seen more than once but under ten times. Profiled with immunoSEQ multiplex PCR; TCRdb holds only in-frame clones, not every one. The data contain approximately 8,300 clones, 27% of them singletons. V was clipped by 0 bases and J by 4 bases, with 13 bases between them. This CDR3 has 14 amino acids. Looked up from germline, CDR1 is SQVTM and CDR2 is ANQGSEA. Irradiated stimulators labeled with violet dye, 200,000 in number, were plated with 200,000 CFSE-labeled responders. This clonotype was sampled from a human patient who was an organ donor for intestinal transplantation. The sample consisted of alloreactive CD8+ T cells from a mixed lymphocyte reaction culture, taken before transplantation. The sample's subset: CFSE-low proliferating T cells sorted from roughly 6-day pre-transplant mixed lymphocyte reaction (GvH or HvG direction). The chain employs TRBV29-1 and TRBJ2-7; D might be TRBD1 or TRBD2, each matching 5 bases. In DNA, the CDR3 is TGCAGCGTTGAAGATAGTGCCAGGGAGTACGAGCAGTACTTC. This encodes CSVEDSAREYEQYF.